This entry concerns a single T cell receptor (beta chain). Its antigen target is currently unknown. No base quality information exists; no much larger clone differs at one position. The germline ends are 10 bases apart after V is trimmed by 4 bases and J by 4 bases. CDR1 SGHAT and CDR2 FQDESV are derived from the germline V gene (reference sequence). Its CDR3 holds 13 amino acids, cysteine through phenylalanine. Only CDR3 DNA remains: 39 bases, in frame from the first base. This entry belongs to a study of control samples from healthy donors and cancer patients (TCRdb year 2020). The receptor library was made with the immunoSEQ multiplex PCR assay. TCRdb holds this immuneACCESS table with in-frame rearrangements only. Some clones are missing; in checked studies, unresolved V genes explain under half, and the rest has no known cause. The sample profile shows 90,000 to 100,000 clones; roughly 82% of them were found once. 1.5% to 2.5% of the sample goes to the ten largest clones.

The chain employs TRBV11-1 and TRBJ1-2, with TRBD1 as a weak D call on 5 bases. The sequence was collected from a man aged 55 to 70 in good health. Sequencing used blood. The CDR3 protein sequence reads: CASSSDRFYGYTF. The bases read TGTGCCAGCAGCTCAGACAGATTCTATGGCTACACCTTC.